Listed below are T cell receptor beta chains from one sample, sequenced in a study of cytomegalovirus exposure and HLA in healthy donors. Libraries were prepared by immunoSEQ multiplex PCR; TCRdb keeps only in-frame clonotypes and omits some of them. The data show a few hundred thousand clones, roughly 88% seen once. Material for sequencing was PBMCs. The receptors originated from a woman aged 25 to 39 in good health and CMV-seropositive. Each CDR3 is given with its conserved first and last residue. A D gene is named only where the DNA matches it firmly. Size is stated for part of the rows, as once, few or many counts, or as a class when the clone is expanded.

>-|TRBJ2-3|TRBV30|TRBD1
CAWSQGAVTDTQYF
TGTGCCTGGAGTCAGGGGGCAGTAACCGATACGCAGTATTTT
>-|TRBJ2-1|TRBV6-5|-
CASSPAANRNEQFF
TGTGCCAGCAGCCCCGCGGCAAACCGCAATGAGCAGTTCTTC
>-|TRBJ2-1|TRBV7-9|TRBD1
CASSNRDSSYNEQFF
TGTGCCAGCAGCAACCGGGACAGCTCCTACAATGAGCAGTTCTTC
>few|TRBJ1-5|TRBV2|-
CASSTQGTSNQPQHF
TGTGCCAGCAGTACACAGGGTACGAGCAATCAGCCCCAGCATTTT
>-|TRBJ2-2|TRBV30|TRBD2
CAWSPLAGGPTGELFF
TGTGCCTGGAGTCCGCTAGCGGGAGGGCCCACCGGGGAGCTGTTTTTT
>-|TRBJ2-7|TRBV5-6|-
CASSLGQGLSYEQYF
TGTGCCAGCAGCTTGGGACAGGGACTCTCCTACGAGCAGTACTTC
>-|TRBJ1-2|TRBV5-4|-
CASSQGLRGPNYGYTF
TGTGCCAGCAGCCAGGGCCTTCGGGGGCCGAACTATGGCTACACCTTC
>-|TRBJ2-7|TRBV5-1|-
CASSLGSGGIHEQYF
TGCGCCAGCAGCTTGGGGTCAGGGGGGATCCACGAGCAGTACTTC
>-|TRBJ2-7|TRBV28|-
CASSFRIGEQYF
TGTGCCAGCAGTTTCCGAATCGGCGAGCAGTACTTC
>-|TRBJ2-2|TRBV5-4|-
CASSLGLGSGELFF
TGTGCCAGCAGCTTGGGTTTGGGATCGGGGGAGCTGTTTTTT
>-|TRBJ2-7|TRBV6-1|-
CASSERRVYYEQYF
TGTGCCAGCAGTGAACGGCGGGTATACTACGAGCAGTACTTC
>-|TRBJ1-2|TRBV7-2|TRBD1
CASSLETGPYGYTF
TGTGCCAGCAGCTTAGAGACAGGGCCCTATGGCTACACCTTC
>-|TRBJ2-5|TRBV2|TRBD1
CASSGGQVETQYF
TGTGCCAGCAGTGGGGGACAGGTGGAGACCCAGTACTTC
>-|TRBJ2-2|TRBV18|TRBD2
CASSPRGLGEAGELFF
TGTGCCAGCTCACCCCGCGGACTAGGGGAGGCCGGGGAGCTGTTTTTT
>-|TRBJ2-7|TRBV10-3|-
CAIKSDLSSYEQYF
TGTGCCATCAAATCAGACCTAAGCTCCTACGAGCAGTACTTC
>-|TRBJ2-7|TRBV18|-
CASSPPGPGPSHEQYF
TGTGCCAGCTCACCGCCCGGACCGGGACCATCACACGAGCAGTACTTC
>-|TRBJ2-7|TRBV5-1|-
CASSLVVAGEQYF
TGCGCCAGCAGCTTGGTTGTAGCAGGCGAGCAGTACTTC
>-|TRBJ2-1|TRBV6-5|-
CASSLPGTLYNEQFF
TGTGCCAGCAGTTTGCCCGGGACGCTATACAATGAGCAGTTCTTC
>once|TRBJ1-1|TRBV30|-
CAWIWGPNTEAFF
TGTGCCTGGATTTGGGGGCCGAACACTGAAGCTTTCTTT
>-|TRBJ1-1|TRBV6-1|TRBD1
CASSDGQVNTEAFF
TGTGCCAGCAGTGATGGACAGGTAAACACTGAAGCTTTCTTT
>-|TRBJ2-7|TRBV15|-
CATSREGAGRVEQYF
TGTGCCACCAGCAGGGAGGGGGCAGGGCGCGTCGAGCAGTACTTC
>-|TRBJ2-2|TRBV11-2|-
CASSAITGSGELFF
TGTGCCAGCAGCGCTATTACAGGGTCCGGGGAGCTGTTTTTT
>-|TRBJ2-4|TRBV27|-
CASSLYGTQTPKNIQYF
TGTGCCAGCAGTTTATACGGGACACAAACCCCCAAAAACATTCAGTACTTC
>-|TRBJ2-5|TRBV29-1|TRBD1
CSVEAEDRGETQYF
TGCAGCGTTGAAGCGGAAGACAGGGGGGAGACCCAGTACTTC
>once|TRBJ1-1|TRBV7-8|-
CASSLTRQGAFF
TGTGCCAGCAGCTTGACTCGCCAGGGGGCTTTCTTT
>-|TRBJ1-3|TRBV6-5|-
CASSYSPRGTGNTIYF
TGTGCCAGCAGTTACTCGCCCAGGGGCACTGGAAACACCATATATTTT
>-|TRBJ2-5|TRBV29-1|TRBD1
CSVEDLAGGGETQYF
TGCAGCGTTGAAGATCTGGCAGGGGGCGGGGAGACCCAGTACTTC
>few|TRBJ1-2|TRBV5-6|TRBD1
CASSLHLRTGHGYTF
TGTGCCAGCAGCTTACACCTCCGGACAGGGCATGGCTACACCTTC
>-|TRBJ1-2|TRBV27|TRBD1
CATRTGGGSYTF
TGTGCCACCAGGACAGGGGGCGGTAGCTACACCTTC
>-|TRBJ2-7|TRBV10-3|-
CATRGGPYEQYF
TGTGCCACCCGAGGGGGGCCTTACGAGCAGTACTTC
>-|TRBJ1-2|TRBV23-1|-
CASSQDQGPYGYTF
TGCGCCAGCAGTCAGGATCAGGGTCCCTATGGCTACACCTTC
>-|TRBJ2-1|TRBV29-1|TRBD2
CSAPTSGGYNEQFF
TGCAGCGCACCTACTAGCGGGGGGTACAATGAGCAGTTCTTC
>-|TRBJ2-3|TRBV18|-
CASSPTSRFLGGTQYF
TGTGCCAGCTCACCCACTAGTAGATTCCTTGGAGGTACGCAGTATTTT
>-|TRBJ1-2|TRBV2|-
CASGSLRDYGYTF
TGTGCCAGCGGCAGCCTTCGAGACTATGGCTACACCTTC
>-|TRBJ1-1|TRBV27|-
CASSFTGGIAEAFF
TGTGCCAGCAGTTTCACTGGAGGGATAGCTGAAGCTTTCTTT
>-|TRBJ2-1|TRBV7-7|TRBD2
CASSPLPQGLAGGRFNEQFF
TGTGCTAGCAGCCCACTCCCCCAGGGACTAGCGGGCGGACGCTTCAATGAGCAGTTCTTC
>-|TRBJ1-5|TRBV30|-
CAWSVTRGNQPQHF
TGTGCCTGGAGTGTTACCAGGGGCAATCAGCCCCAGCATTTT
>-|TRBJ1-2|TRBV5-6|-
CASSRQRKSNYGYTF
TGTGCCAGCAGCCGTCAAAGAAAGTCTAACTATGGCTACACCTTC
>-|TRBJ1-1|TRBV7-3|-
CASSLYVLEGGAEAFF
TGTGCCAGCAGCTTATATGTGTTAGAGGGCGGCGCTGAAGCTTTCTTT
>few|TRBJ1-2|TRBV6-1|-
CASSVGYGYTF
TGTGCCAGCAGTGTAGGTTATGGCTACACCTTC
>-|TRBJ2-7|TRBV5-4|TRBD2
CASSLNGRVAYEQYF
TGTGCCAGCAGCTTGAACGGGAGGGTCGCCTACGAGCAGTACTTC
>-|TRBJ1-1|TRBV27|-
CASGRTEAFF
TGTGCCAGCGGTCGCACTGAAGCTTTCTTT
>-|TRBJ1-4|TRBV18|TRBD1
CASSLRRQGAGNEKLFF
TGTGCCAGCTCACTCCGCAGACAGGGGGCAGGCAATGAAAAACTGTTTTTT
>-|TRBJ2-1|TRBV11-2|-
CASSLDWADSYNEQFF
TGTGCCAGCAGCTTAGATTGGGCAGATTCCTACAATGAGCAGTTCTTC
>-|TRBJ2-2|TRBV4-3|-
CASSLGLANTGELFF
TGCGCCAGCAGCCTTGGACTTGCGAACACCGGGGAGCTGTTTTTT
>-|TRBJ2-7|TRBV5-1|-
CASRRGETYEQYF
TGCGCCAGCAGAAGGGGGGAGACCTACGAGCAGTACTTC
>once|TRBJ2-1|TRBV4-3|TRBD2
CASSLDREVAYNEQFF
TGCGCCAGCAGCTTAGATCGGGAGGTGGCCTACAATGAGCAGTTCTTC
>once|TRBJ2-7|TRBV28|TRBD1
CASSLTGVPVEQYF
TGTGCCAGCAGTCTTACAGGGGTCCCCGTCGAGCAGTACTTC
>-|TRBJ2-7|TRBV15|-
CATSRGDFSYEQYF
TGTGCCACCAGCAGAGGGGACTTCTCCTACGAGCAGTACTTC
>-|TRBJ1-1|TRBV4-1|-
CASSTKGAREGRGTEAFF
TGCGCCAGCAGTACAAAGGGAGCCCGGGAGGGGAGGGGAACTGAAGCTTTCTTT
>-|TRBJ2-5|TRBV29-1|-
CSVDWEETQYF
TGCAGCGTTGATTGGGAAGAGACCCAGTACTTC
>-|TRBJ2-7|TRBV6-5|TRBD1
CASSYLGTGTYEQYF
TGTGCCAGCAGTTACCTCGGGACAGGGACCTACGAGCAGTACTTC
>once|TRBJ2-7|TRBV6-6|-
CASSLAPYEQYF
TGTGCCAGCAGCCTAGCCCCCTACGAGCAGTACTTC
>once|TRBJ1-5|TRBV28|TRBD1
CASRQGGNQPQHF
TGTGCCAGCAGGCAGGGGGGCAATCAGCCCCAGCATTTT
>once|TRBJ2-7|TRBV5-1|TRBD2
CASSPGLAVDEQYF
TGCGCCAGCAGTCCGGGACTAGCGGTTGACGAGCAGTACTTC